The T cell receptor (beta chain) described here comes from a study of T cell responses to AZD1222 COVID-19 vaccine. Whole-study findings and limits: Distributed over spike, vaccine-associated CD4 TCRs predominated at 160-218 and 743-854.

This CDR3 is 15 amino acids long. The germline V and J ends were trimmed by 1 base and 10 bases, with 19 bases remaining between them. The germline gives CDR1 MNHEY, CDR2 SVGEGT. Notes on this clone: Its matching antigen is unknown.

This table comes from immunoSEQ multiplex PCR, and its TCRdb copy is limited to in-frame clones, with some not included. Of around 110,000 clones in the sample, roughly 88% were seen once. This sequence joins TRBV6-2 or TRBV6-3 and TRBJ1-2; no clear D. The receptor was isolated from an adult who received the AZD1222 COVID-19 vaccine. Sequencing was performed on peripheral blood, taken 28 days after the second AZD1222 dose. CDR3 DNA: TGTGCCAGCAGTTACTTCGAACATCCCAGTCGAGACTACACCTTC. Amino acid sequence: CASSYFEHPSRDYTF.